This TCR beta chain was found in a study of T cell responses to AZD1222 COVID-19 vaccine. TCRdb's copy holds only in-frame clones and misses some; the assay was immunoSEQ multiplex PCR. The repertoire holds 150,000 or so clones, with 91% as singletons. Trimming left V 1 base short and J 2 bases short, with 13 bases between. The length of the CDR3 is 16 residues. The germline gives CDR1 SEHNR, CDR2 FQNEAQ (reference sequence). Study-level findings and limits: Rises in breadth and depth of Spike-specific TCRs came after two AZD1222 doses. Clonal diversity was possibly underestimated, and white British individuals and females predominated among donors.

As concerns this clone: What it recognizes is unknown.

The TCR was taken from an adult in good health. V usage is TRBV7-9 and J usage is TRBJ2-3; D is uncertain. Source: peripheral blood, taken on day 0 of AZD1222 vaccination. CDR3 DNA sequence: TGTGCCAGCAGCTTAGTGCGCAGCCTTTACACAGATACGCAGTATTTT. Its protein product is CASSLVRSLYTDTQYF.